Reported below is one T cell receptor (beta chain). Its binding antigen is unknown. Base qualities are not at hand, and no much larger clone is one base apart. The data belong to a study of radiation and T cells in renal cell carcinoma (dated by TCRdb to 2020 to 2022). Background on the whole study: The samples were obtained from a clinical trial, where primary renal cell carcinomas were treated with 15 Gy stereotactic body radiation therapy and then removed by nephrectomy 4 weeks afterward. Across all 50 or so samples, around 4,000,000 unique CDR3 nucleotide sequences, encoding 2,658,974 unique CDR3 amino acid sequences, were identified. In total, about 50 samples, comprising approximately 26 tumors and 27 peripheral blood samples, were subjected to TCR beta sequencing.

Beyond this particular receptor, the publication reports: In blood, the top tumor clonotypes increased from baseline to 2 weeks after radiation and then shrank by 4 weeks, which suggests a temporary expansion of tumor-resident clones. The single-armed trial design could not address effects of radiation dose or scheduling on the TCR repertoire. Because no pretreatment tumor biopsies were available, whether clonotypes were present in the tumor at baseline could not be determined. Blood repertoire dynamics were not followed beyond 4 weeks after treatment.

This specimen's time point label, interpreted: baseline pretreatment blood. Taken with the paper, the label for treatment or condition translates to: 15 Gy SBRT to primary tumor, nephrectomy 4 weeks later. Serial peripheral blood from radiation-treated patients was sampled at baseline, 2 weeks and 4 weeks after SBRT to track tumor-enriched clonotypes. Renal cell carcinoma with clear cell pathology was present in all patients. Genomic DNA for TCR sequencing was prepared using the QIAamp DNA Blood Mini Kit (Qiagen). Samples were included in the analyses only if all quality control checks were passed. The immunoSEQ kit was used, according to the manufacturer's recommendations, to generate TCR beta libraries from genomic DNA. Library preparation used a first multiplex PCR with proprietary primers, then a second PCR adding unique barcodes, with bead cleanups after each round. A kit-provided positive control reaction and a negative control reaction were included in every sample batch. The final libraries were assessed on an Agilent 4200 TapeStation D1000 ScreenTape, pooled by volume, and quantified by qPCR. Sequencing was performed on an Illumina NextSeq500 using a MidOutput 150-cycle cartridge, with 156 Read1 cycles, 15 Index1 cycles, and the kit custom primers. The pooled library was loaded at around 1.1 pM with a roughly 20% PhiX control spike-in. In the authors' own workflow: Vendor-processed data were analyzed in R, and a clonotype was defined as all T cells sharing the same CDR3 nucleotide sequence. In the clone abundance analyses, frequencies were normalized to the 10,000 most abundant clones in each sample. Public T cell clones, which averaged fewer than five per sample, were excluded before analysis. An abundance difference of at least 32-fold between compartments was the criterion for calling clonotypes tumor-enriched or baseline blood-enriched. A beta-binomial differential abundance model was used to identify clonotypes that expanded or contracted between blood time points. Similarity between tumor and blood repertoires was quantified using the Baroni-Urbani and Buser coefficient, and groups were compared with two-tailed Wilcoxon tests in R. TCRdb provides this immuneACCESS table in a form limited to in-frame rearrangements. Some clones are lacking; in checked studies, under half of them reflect an unresolved V gene, and why the rest are absent is not known. V, J and clone size are those of that table, while D and trimming were read from the DNA. The sample profile shows 140,000 to 150,000 clones; roughly nine tenths of them were found once. The ten largest make up roughly 4.1% of the sample.

The TCR sequence derives from a woman in her 70s with renal cell carcinoma. The source was blood, collected from a patient whose treatment included radiotherapy and nephrectomy.

Here the CDR3 is given as CASSRQGPNTEAFF. The nucleotide sequence reads as follows: TGTGCCAGCAGTCGACAGGGCCCGAACACTGAAGCTTTCTTT. The rearrangement combines TRBV6-5 with TRBJ1-1, and TRBD1 matches 7 of the central bases. The CDR3 has 14 amino acids, counting the end cysteine and phenylalanine. The kept DNA is CDR3 alone, 42 bases in frame from the first base. CDR1 and CDR2 are read off the germline V gene as MNHEY and SVGAGI. Here V drops 5 bases and J drops 1 base, and the junction holds 4 bases not matched to any gene.